The clone carrying this T cell receptor beta chain was counted a single time. Germline V gene data show CDR1 as LNHDA and CDR2 as SQIVND (reference sequence). V gave up 6 bases and J gave up 7 bases; unmatched junction bases: 10. The CDR3 is made up of 15 amino acids. This sample stems from a study of blood T cell repertoires in COVID-19. Whole-study context: The study drew acute and convalescent COVID-19 samples from the United States, Italy and Spain. In each case, the material was cDNA or gDNA derived from T cells, B-cell-depleted T cells, or PBMCs.

In the original processing: Nucleated cell counts were estimated from reference gene primer amplification. Here immunoSEQ multiplex PCR was the method, and the copy in TCRdb shows in-frame clones only, minus some. The DNA was the basis for D and trimming; V, J and clone size are from that table. The data show more than 150,000 clones, around 90% seen once. Sequencing used peripheral blood. The rearrangement uses TRBV19 and TRBJ2-2; 8 nucleotides line up with TRBD2. The source of this sequence is a man between 40 and 49 years old with acute or convalescent COVID-19. In nucleotides, the CDR3 is TGTGCCAGTAGGCCCCGGGGGGGCGGGGTCGGGGAGCTGTTTTTT. Protein product: CASRPRGGGVGELFF.